This passage covers 5 T cell receptor beta chains from one sample sequenced in a study of shared clonotypes between healthy human individuals. Sequenced by immunoSEQ multiplex PCR; TCRdb stores in-frame clones only, minus some. The data show a few hundred thousand clones, with around 78% seen just once and 12% held by the top ten. Sequenced input: PBMCs. Receptor source: a woman aged 40 to 50 in good health. Some clones in this sample may be carry-over from other donors' samples.

To note about this clone: It differs at one base from a far larger clone, so likely a read error. Since the CDR3 does not end with the conserved phenylalanine or tryptophan, this likely comes from a read error. The CDR3 here is CASSLTGSTGEQYL. The CDR3 DNA sequence: TGTGCCAGCAGCTTAACCGGGTCTACGGGCGAGCAGTACCTC. V usage is TRBV13 and J usage is TRBJ2-7; D gene ambiguous. The germline V gene has CDR1 PRHDT and CDR2 FYEKMQ (reference sequence). Trimming removed 2 bases at V and 6 bases at J, with 14 bases between. The CDR3 totals 14 residues.

This CDR3 reads CASSQALGRRYEPQHF. Here the CDR3 DNA reads TGCGCCAGCAGCCAAGCTCTCGGACGGAGGTATGAACCCCAGCATTTT. The chain carries TRBV4-1 and TRBJ1-5; D uncertain. The CDR3 length is 16 residues. CDR1 and CDR2 (germline): MGHRA, YSYEKL. V dropped 1 base and J dropped 10 bases, with 20 bases sitting between them.

This clone was picked up a small number of times. V and J are TRBV10-3 and TRBJ1-6; D is undetermined. The CDR3 is 14 residues long. Trimming left V 6 bases short and J 5 bases short, with 11 bases between. The germline V gene encodes CDR1 ENHRY and CDR2 SYGVKD. As DNA, the CDR3 is TGTGCCATCAGGCGACTGGGAGATAATTCACCCCTCCACTTT. This gives the protein CAIRRLGDNSPLHF.

This clone was counted a few times. A far larger clone is one nucleotide away, so this likely arose from a read error. This sequence joins TRBV15 and TRBJ2-5; tentative D call: TRBD2 (7 bases). The CDR3 is 18 amino acids. Germline values: CDR1 LNHNV, CDR2 YYDKDF (reference sequence). CDR3 in DNA: TGTGCCACCAGCAGAGTGGGAGGGGGTCGGATATATAGAGAGGCCCAGTACTTC. This codes for CATSRVGGGRIYREAQYF.

The CDR3 coding sequence is TGTGCCAGCTCACCACCGTTCGGGAGCAATGAGCAGTTCTTC. Translation gives CASSPPFGSNEQFF. V gene TRBV18 combines with J gene TRBJ2-1; weak D call: TRBD2 (6 bases). CDR3 length: 14 amino acids. Between the trimmed V and J ends, which lost 0 bases and 6 bases, there was a span of 9 bases. From germline, CDR1 is KGHSH and CDR2 LQKENI. The variable domain in full, with the rest retrieved from reference TRBV18 and TRBJ2-1, is NAGVMQNPRHLVRRRGQEARLRCSPMKGHSHVYWYRQLPEEGLKFMVYLQKENIIDESGMPKERFSAEFPKEGPSILRIQQVVRGDSAAYFCASSPPFGSNEQFFGPGTRLTVL.